This T cell receptor (beta chain) was profiled in a study of control samples from healthy donors and cancer patients. Some clones are missing from TCRdb's copy, which holds only in-frame ones; the method was immunoSEQ multiplex PCR. Of about 100,000 clones in the sample, more than 85% were seen once. The V and J ends lost 7 bases and 0 bases respectively, with 6 bases between them. The CDR3 length is 11 residues. Looked up from germline, CDR1 is DFQATT and CDR2 is SNEGSKA (reference sequence). The receptor comes from a woman aged 45-59 years in good health. Sequencing input: blood. The chain recombines TRBV20-1 with TRBJ1-1, with unresolved D. CDR3 coding DNA: TGCAGTGTTCCAGTGAACACTGAAGCTTTCTTT. Amino acids: CSVPVNTEAFF.